The 23 T cell receptor beta chains presented below share a single source sample, sequenced in a study of T-cell reconstitution after alpha-beta-depleted transplantation in children (dated by TCRdb to 2015 to 2016). Libraries were built with PCR. Sequencing was carried out with an Illumina HiSeq 2500. TCR library preparation used molecular barcoding, with unique molecular identifiers applied to normalize quantification of the TCRbeta repertoire. In TCRdb, the public reads were trimmed at Q25 with fastp and aligned with MiXCR, with productive beta chains retained. Each record represents a unique CDR3 protein, reported with the most common genes and DNA among its rows. The sample table records 250,000 to 400,000 distinct CDR3 sequences; around 25% of these occur just once. Jointly, the top ten make up around 9.9% of the sample. The sample's treatment or condition label, decoded: allogeneic hematopoietic cell transplantation with graft depleted of TCRalphabeta T cells and CD19 B cells.

This specimen consisted of PBMCs, mostly from graft donor cells, obtained 180 days after TCRalphabeta/CD19-depleted stem cell transplant. Receptors were obtained from a male patient younger than 18 who had a stem cell transplant for acute lymphoblastic leukemia, so the T cells may come from the graft donor.

This clonotype came up a few times. The rearrangement uses TRBV29-1 and TRBJ2-7; D ambiguous. V gave up 7 bases and J gave up 0 bases, with 7 bases separating them. This CDR3 spans 11 amino acids. Germline assignment: CDR1 SQVTM and CDR2 ANQGSEA. The CDR3 reads CSAEYSYEQYF. CDR3 sequence (DNA): TGCAGCGCCGAGTACTCCTACGAGCAGTACTTC.

V and J are TRBV27 and TRBJ2-6; 7 nucleotides match TRBD1. J gave up 4 bases and V 6 bases, and 12 bases lay outside the gene matches. The CDR3 is made up of 17 amino acids. The germline V gene encodes CDR1 MNHEY and CDR2 SMNVEV (reference sequence). The CDR3 loop reads CASSLRQQGIGANVLTF. In DNA, the CDR3 is TGTGCCAGCAGCCTCCGCCAACAGGGGATCGGGGCCAACGTCCTGACTTTC.

This clonotype showed up just once. V is TRBV19 and J is TRBJ2-2, with D uncertain. The CDR3 is made up of 11 amino acids. The V gene lost 8 bases and the J gene lost 4 bases, with 5 bases spanning the gap. Looked up from germline, CDR1 is LNHDA and CDR2 is SQIVND (reference sequence). This chain's CDR3 is CASLSTGELFF. DNA for the CDR3: TGTGCCAGTTTGAGCACCGGGGAGCTGTTTTTT.

As concerns this clonotype: An end of the junction differs from the germline gene, which may be a read error. V gene TRBV20-1 combines with J gene TRBJ2-5; 16 bases fit TRBD2. The CDR3 runs to 20 residues. The germline V gene encodes CDR1 DFQATT and CDR2 SNEGSKA (reference sequence). This CDR3 reads CSARIGPGLAGGGKKDTQYF. The CDR3 coding sequence is TGCAGTGCTAGAATTGGGCCGGGACTAGCGGGAGGGGGGAAAAAAGACACCCAGTACTTC.

The chain carries TRBV3-1 and TRBJ2-5; unclear D gene. Per the germline V gene, CDR1 is LGHDT and CDR2 is YNNKEL (reference sequence). The CDR3 extends over 14 amino acids. With 0 bases removed from V and 0 bases from J, the gap between germline ends came to 5 bases. Here the CDR3 DNA reads TGTGCCAGCAGCCAAGAGGCTTACCAAGAGACCCAGTACTTC. Translation: CASSQEAYQETQYF.

V is TRBV5-7 and J is TRBJ1-6, with 8 bases lining up with TRBD1. TRBV5-7 is recorded as an ORF, its role being uncertain. The CDR3 length is 15 residues. The ends lost 2 bases at V and 6 bases at J; junction bases unmatched: 4. The CDR3 spells CASSLADRANSPLHF. The DNA for the CDR3 is TGTGCCAGCAGCTTAGCGGACAGGGCTAATTCACCCCTCCACTTT.

DNA for the CDR3: TGTGCCAGCAGCTCCGGGACTAGCGGGAGGGGCTACAATGAGCAGTTCTTC. This codes for CASSSGTSGRGYNEQFF. The rearrangement joins TRBV7-3 to TRBJ2-1; 16 bases are shared with TRBD2. The V and J ends lost 4 bases and 3 bases, in that order; junction bases with no gene match: 3. Looked up from germline, CDR1 is SGHTA and CDR2 is FQGTGA. The CDR3 covers 17 residues.

This clonotype was seen a handful of times. The V call is TRBV20-1, the J call TRBJ1-1; maybe TRBD1 (5 bases). This CDR3 has 14 amino acids. Trimming shortened V by 3 bases and J by 1 base, and 12 bases separated the two germline ends. CDR1 and CDR2 from the germline V gene are DFQATT and SNEGSKA (reference sequence). The CDR3 DNA is TGCAGTGCTAGCTTCCAGGGCGGGAACACTGAAGCTTTCTTT. Its translation is CSASFQGGNTEAFF.

The chain has TRBV29-1 and TRBJ1-1; tentative D call: TRBD1 (6 bases). V was cut by 4 bases and J by 1 base, with 16 bases left in between. The germline V gene encodes CDR1 SQVTM and CDR2 ANQGSEA. The CDR3 covers 15 residues. The CDR3 is CSVVKTGLGNTEAFF. CDR3 bases: TGCAGCGTTGTAAAAACAGGGTTGGGGAACACTGAAGCTTTCTTT.

A single count supports this clonotype. The chain has TRBV21-1 and TRBJ2-5; TRBD2 reflects the table's D call only, with no check against the DNA. TRBV21-1 is termed a pseudogene. CDR3 size: 18 residues. The CDR3 loop reads CASKQVVIAGLVGETQYF. CDR3 DNA sequence: TGTGCCAGCAAACAAGTTGTAATAGCGGGACTGGTGGGAGAGACCCAGTACTTC.

The chain combines TRBV19 with TRBJ2-7; the match to TRBD2 covers 16 bases. The J segment lost 5 bases and the V segment lost 3 bases, leaving 1 base of the junction unmatched. Germline values: CDR1 LNHDA, CDR2 SQIVND (reference sequence). This CDR3 spans 15 amino acids. CDR3 sequence (DNA): TGTGCCAGTAGTATGGGGACTAGCGGGAGGGACGAGCAGTACTTC. Its protein product is CASSMGTSGRDEQYF.

This clonotype was observed a handful of times. V and J are TRBV9 and TRBJ1-2, with D hard to call. The CDR3 contains 17 residues. V was trimmed by 0 bases and J by 1 base, leaving 16 bases between them. The germline V gene has CDR1 SGDLS and CDR2 YYNGEE. CDR3 in DNA: TGTGCCAGCAGCGTAGGCAGGTCTACTTATAATAACTATGGCTACACCTTC. It is translated as CASSVGRSTYNNYGYTF.

The gene calls are TRBV10-3 and TRBJ1-2, with 8 bases that match TRBD1. The CDR3 has 14 amino acids. J was trimmed by 3 bases and V by 5 bases; bases with no gene match: 5. In germline, CDR1 is ENHRY, CDR2 SYGVKD. In DNA, the CDR3 is TGTGCCATCAGTTCAGGGGGCGCGCACTATGGCTACACCTTC. Its protein product is CAISSGGAHYGYTF.

This clonotype appeared once. The V call is TRBV3-1, the J call TRBJ2-7; a possible D gene is TRBD2 (6 bases). Looked up from germline, CDR1 is LGHDT and CDR2 is YNNKEL (reference sequence). This CDR3 has 16 amino acids. V lost 1 base, J lost 3 bases, and 16 bases lay in between. CDR3 DNA: TGTGCCAGCAGCCAAGGTATACTAGCTGCCGTCTACGAGCAGTACTTC. This gives the protein CASSQGILAAVYEQYF.

This clonotype was observed a handful of times. The chain carries TRBV5-1 and TRBJ2-7, with 9 nucleotides matching TRBD1. Germline-derived CDR1 and CDR2 are SGHRS and YFSETQ. The CDR3 is 15 residues long. Trimming took 4 bases from V and 1 from J; bases not matched to a gene: 6. The CDR3 nucleotides are TGCGCCAGCAGCGTGGGACAGGGCCTTTCCTACGAGCAGTACTTC. It yields the protein CASSVGQGLSYEQYF. Full variable domain (rest looked up from reference TRBV5-1 and TRBJ2-7): KAGVTQTPRYLIKTRGQQVTLSCSPISGHRSVSWYQQTPGQGLQFLFEYFSETQRNKGNFPGRFSGRQFSNSRSEMNVSTLELGDSALYLCASSVGQGLSYEQYFGPGTRLTVT.

This clonotype was seen a handful of times. The chain uses TRBV6-5 and TRBJ1-1; D gene unclear. Germline V gene data show CDR1 as MNHEY and CDR2 as SVGAGI. There are 17 residues in the CDR3. With 0 bases removed from V and 1 base from J, the gap between germline ends came to 15 bases. The CDR3 loop is CASSYSALVVRNTEAFF. CDR3 nucleotide sequence: TGTGCCAGCAGTTACTCGGCGCTTGTGGTCCGGAACACTGAAGCTTTCTTT.

The chain combines TRBV19 with TRBJ2-1; D is unclear. Germline V lookup: CDR1 LNHDA, CDR2 SQIVND (reference sequence). The V and J ends lost 5 bases and 15 bases respectively, with 23 bases between them. The CDR3 has 14 residues. CDR3 loop: CASSPYTFPYFRFF. CDR3 bases: TGTGCCAGTAGTCCCTATACGTTCCCTTACTTCCGGTTCTTC.

V is TRBV4-1 and J is TRBJ2-1; TRBD2 aligns across 7 bases. Germline CDR1 MGHRA, CDR2 YSYEKL. The V gene end was trimmed by 1 base and the J gene end by 0 bases; junction bases not matched to a gene: 6. This CDR3 contains 17 residues. The CDR3 DNA follows: TGCGCCAGCAGCCAAGGCCCTCTAGCGGCCTCCTACAATGAGCAGTTCTTC. Encoded protein: CASSQGPLAASYNEQFF.

This clonotype was detected only a few times. The chain is built from TRBV4-2 and TRBJ2-5; TRBD1 might be the D (5 bases). There are 13 residues in the CDR3. Germline V gives CDR1 LGHNA, CDR2 YNFKEQ. The ends were cut back, 5 bases at V and 2 bases at J, with 9 bases in the middle. The CDR3 DNA is TGTGCCAGCAGCGACAGAAATCAAGAGACCCAGTACTTC. This encodes CASSDRNQETQYF.

The J gene is TRBJ1-1, the V gene TRBV6-1; D unclear. Germline CDR1 is MNHNS and CDR2 is SASEGT. There are 13 residues in the CDR3. Trimming removed 6 bases at V and 3 bases at J, with 11 bases between. The DNA for the CDR3 is TGTGCCAGCAGGCCCTGTGAGGACACTGAAGCTTTCTTT. It specifies CASRPCEDTEAFF.

J is TRBJ2-3 and V is TRBV29-1; D possibly uses TRBD1 or TRBD2 (5 bases each). This CDR3 region has 12 residues. The V gene's germline CDR1 is SQVTM and CDR2 ANQGSEA. V was trimmed by 7 bases and J by 1 base, leaving 9 bases between them. CDR3 amino acids: CSGRGRTDTQYF. CDR3 in DNA: TGCAGCGGCCGGGGCCGCACAGATACGCAGTATTTT.

The chain links TRBV5-1 to TRBJ2-2, with D maybe TRBD2 (5 bases). The CDR3 has 14 residues. Germline V gene data show CDR1 as SGHRS and CDR2 as YFSETQ. The V end was cut by 6 bases, the J end by 2 bases, with 11 bases between. The CDR3 reads CASIWEPNTGELFF. The DNA for the CDR3 is TGCGCCAGCATCTGGGAGCCCAACACCGGGGAGCTGTTTTTT.

This clonotype came up a few times. The chain joins TRBV10-3 to TRBJ2-1; the match to TRBD2 covers 15 bases. The CDR3 covers 18 residues. V shed 0 bases and J 2 bases; nucleotides not matched to a gene: 2. Germline assignment: CDR1 ENHRY and CDR2 SYGVKD. Here the CDR3 reads CAISESGLAGGTYNEQFF. CDR3 sequence (DNA): TGTGCCATCAGTGAGTCCGGACTAGCGGGAGGGACCTACAATGAGCAGTTCTTC.